These T cell receptor beta chains were read from a single sample in a study of T cell changes during pregnancy in multiple sclerosis. The repertoire was sequenced with immunoSEQ multiplex PCR; TCRdb's copy has only in-frame clones and lacks some. The repertoire holds tens of thousands of clones, with roughly nine tenths as singletons. The sample here was peripheral blood, taken in the first trimester of pregnancy. These receptors were collected from a female donor in good health, enrolled as a control in a pregnancy study. CDR3s include the opening cysteine and the closing phenylalanine or tryptophan. Fields, in order: V gene, CDR3 protein.

v_call: TRBV27
cdr3_aa: CASSLFSPGTGVGANEKLFF

v_call: TRBV30
cdr3_aa: CAWSGQAERSSYEQYF

v_call: TRBV7-9
cdr3_aa: CASSRGEKLFF

v_call: TRBV19
cdr3_aa: CASSPQTLNTEAFF

v_call: TRBV5-1
cdr3_aa: CASTKTSVGETQYF

v_call: TRBV18
cdr3_aa: CASSQLLAGPPNEQFF

v_call: TRBV18
cdr3_aa: CASSPRGFLVVSYEQYF

v_call: TRBV10-1
cdr3_aa: CASSAPGQEPGEQYF

v_call: TRBV7-6
cdr3_aa: CASSLAQGNWAYNEQFF

v_call: TRBV7-9
cdr3_aa: CASSPLADTQYF

v_call: TRBV25-1
cdr3_aa: CASRGTGANYGYTF

v_call: TRBV7-9
cdr3_aa: CASSFPSVSPGELFF

v_call: TRBV4-1
cdr3_aa: CASSQGEFSGANVLTF

v_call: TRBV5-4
cdr3_aa: CASSSGGRGLGNTIYF

v_call: TRBV27
cdr3_aa: CASWEGNSPLHF

v_call: TRBV28
cdr3_aa: CASSPTPPGGAKNIQYF

v_call: TRBV27
cdr3_aa: CASSFAGGLDTQYF

v_call: TRBV5-4
cdr3_aa: CASSSRDRIATGELFF

v_call: TRBV19
cdr3_aa: CASSMVERGEQFF

v_call: TRBV6-5
cdr3_aa: CASSYQGGGRGGYTF

v_call: TRBV18
cdr3_aa: CASSPPRGGEGTQYF

v_call: TRBV6-5
cdr3_aa: CASSQGLTSTDTQYF

v_call: TRBV29-1
cdr3_aa: CSVGGDRETQYF

v_call: TRBV28
cdr3_aa: CASSWGGQGNSPLHF

v_call: TRBV16
cdr3_aa: CASRPRVGYTF

v_call: TRBV5-1
cdr3_aa: CASSSTPSPGLYEQYF

v_call: TRBV6-6
cdr3_aa: CASSSSRAPKGEKLFF

v_call: TRBV5-1
cdr3_aa: CASSPMGTASTDTQYF

v_call: TRBV4-3
cdr3_aa: CASSQGERDLHTDTQYF

v_call: TRBV19
cdr3_aa: CASSIGRKGYGYTF

v_call: TRBV15
cdr3_aa: CATSRPQGATGNQPQHF

v_call: TRBV6-5
cdr3_aa: CASSPGQNTEAFF

v_call: TRBV5-1
cdr3_aa: CASSSGQGASPLHF

v_call: TRBV29-1
cdr3_aa: CSVHRGNTEAFF

v_call: TRBV9
cdr3_aa: CASSVRDRGEQYF

v_call: TRBV4-3
cdr3_aa: CASSQDLGGGFGNQPQHF

v_call: TRBV5-1
cdr3_aa: CASSWDRGQNTGELFF

v_call: TRBV4-1
cdr3_aa: CASSHTGLAGGNEQFF

v_call: TRBV6-4
cdr3_aa: CASSVSGTGHEQFF